This T cell receptor beta chain originates from a study of shared clonotypes between healthy human individuals (dated by TCRdb to about 2020). Turning to the overall study: The cohort comprised a couple of women and three men aged 18 to 49 years. Between about 0.8 and 9.5 billion PBMCs per donor were obtained by leukapheresis. The study deeply sequenced blood TCR repertoires of about 5 healthy adults to estimate repertoire size and the extent of clonotype sharing between individuals. For each donor, CD4 naive and CD4 memory were each given three plates, CD8 naive was given two plates, and CD8 memory was given one plate. To increase sequencing depth and limit assay-specific biases, TCR repertoire library preparation and sequencing were carried out by different laboratories using diverse techniques.

Using the deep immunoSEQ assay, multiplex PCR amplified TCR CDR3 regions from genomic DNA. Extracted genomic DNA from each cell subset was distributed evenly across all wells of several immunoSEQ 96-well plates, and each plate was treated as a replicate. Each replicate PCR for sorted subsets received roughly 200 ng genomic DNA, equal to roughly 30,000 T cell genomes. The purified libraries were quantified using a Qubit 3.0 fluorometer, sized with a Bioanalyzer 2100, and then quantified again using the KAPA Library Quantification kit. Every immunoSEQ 96-well plate was sequenced on a separate single-read 150-cycle Illumina NextSeq 550 flow cell. The original methods were these. The immunoSEQ output contained only junctional sequences without quality scores, so filtering could not match that applied to full-length reads. To assign V/J genes and CDR3, sequences were annotated against IMGT germline references using PyIR, a Python wrapper for IgBLAST v1.9. Reads were filtered out if the reads had weak V/J assignments (E-value above 1e-6), no CDR3, stop codons, out-of-frame junctions, or ambiguous translated residues. A V3J clonotype was defined by an identical inferred V gene, J gene, and CDR3 amino acid sequence. Percentage overlap between repertoires was calculated by dividing the number of shared unique clonotypes by the size of the smaller repertoire. Richness of each repertoire was evaluated using RTK rarefaction, the Chao1 estimator, and Recon v2.1 estimates of unobserved clonotypes. Generation probabilities were computed with OLGA for all TCRbeta clonotypes obtained by the gDNA method from a few donors. TCRdb provides this immuneACCESS table in a form limited to in-frame rearrangements. Some clones are lacking; in checked studies, under half of them reflect an unresolved V gene, and why the rest are absent is not known. The DNA was the basis for D and trimming; V, J and clone size are from that table. In this sample the table shows 2 million to 2.5 million clones, 95% of which occur a single time. Jointly, the top ten make up over 0.1% of the sample.

Study-wide findings and limitations: When several donors were compared, the shared fraction of clonotypes was about 5% for naive CD4, approximately 3.3% for naive CD8, more than 2% for memory CD4, and roughly 0.4% for memory CD8. The small number of donors limited the genetic and exposure-history diversity represented. Incomplete sequencing was indicated by rarefaction of sorted-subset datasets, despite the large sequencing depth. Pairwise subsampling led to the expectation that sequencing depth would affect the degree of clonotype sharing among donors. Estimated clonotype richness was generally larger for naive than for memory subsets. Clonotypes shared by all four sorted-subset donors showed higher generation probabilities than non-shared clonotypes. Sampling was limited to blood, and TCR repertoires in tissue likely differ from TCR repertoires in blood.

With regard to this clone: The antigen it binds to is not known. No base qualities exist here, and no much larger clone lies one base off it.

The CDR3, from cysteine to phenylalanine, totals 15 residues. The DNA shown is the 45-base CDR3, in frame from base 1. Trimming removed 0 bases from V and 6 bases from J; the gene matches leave 7 bases unexplained. The germline V gene specifies MNHEY as CDR1 and SVGAGI as CDR2. The donors were healthy, HIV-negative adults with no recently reported acute infections or vaccinations. Only Caucasian adults living in Nashville, Tennessee, USA were represented among the donors. CD4+ T cells were enriched by magnetic negative selection; naive cells were then positively selected on CD45RA, and the negative fraction formed the memory subset. Blood was obtained by leukapheresis, after which PBMCs were separated by Ficoll-Histopaque density gradient centrifugation and cryopreserved in liquid nitrogen vapor phase. Analytical flow cytometry was used to check the purity and quantity of each magnetically sorted T cell population. Genomic DNA was isolated from every sorted fraction and measured by UV absorbance on a Nanodrop 2000c.

This receptor chain uses TRBV6-5 and TRBJ2-7, with 8 junctional bases fitting TRBD1. The source material was naive CD4+ T cells sorted from blood. The meaning of the sample's cell subset or site label: CD45RA+ positively selected. This TCR came from a man aged 18-30 years in good health. The sequence in DNA is TGTGCCAGCAGTTACTCGGGGACAGGAATGGTCGAGCAGTACTTC. Translated, this gives CASSYSGTGMVEQYF.